These 14 T cell receptor beta chains were all obtained from the same sample, sequenced in a study of blood T cell repertoires in COVID-19. Data came from immunoSEQ multiplex PCR; TCRdb stores just in-frame clones and leaves some out. The sample has approximately 290,000 clones; roughly 84% are singletons. The sample consisted of peripheral blood. These receptors all stem from a human donor with COVID-19, enrolled during active disease. The donor label of this sample is uncertain.

This chain links TRBV24-1 with TRBJ2-7; perhaps TRBD1 as D (5 bases). The CDR3 is made up of 12 amino acids. The V end lost 11 bases, the J end lost 6 bases, and 16 bases lay between the germline ends. The germline gives CDR1 KGHDR, CDR2 SFDVKD. This CDR3 is CAIPIRAREQYF. CDR3 nucleotide sequence: TGTGCCATACCAATCAGGGCGCGCGAGCAGTACTTC.

The chain employs TRBV11-2 and TRBJ1-6; TRBD1 might be the D (5 bases). The germline V gene has CDR1 SGHAT and CDR2 FQNNGV. CDR3 size: 15 residues. V was shortened by 4 bases and J by 7 bases, with 14 bases between the two germline ends. This CDR3 is CASSSSRAENSPLHF. DNA of the CDR3: TGTGCCAGCAGCTCATCCAGGGCGGAGAATTCACCCCTCCACTTT.

This chain connects TRBV2 to TRBJ1-6; 7 bases fit TRBD1. CDR3 length: 15 amino acids. In germline, CDR1 is SNHLY, CDR2 FYNNEI. The J segment lost 9 bases and the V segment lost 6 bases, leaving 11 bases of the junction unmatched. The CDR3 spells CASSAQGVRGSPLHF. The CDR3 bases are TGTGCCAGCAGCGCTCAGGGGGTTAGAGGTTCACCCCTCCACTTT.

The chain recombines TRBV11-2 with TRBJ1-4; no firm D call. Looked up from germline, CDR1 is SGHAT and CDR2 is FQNNGV. Trimming shortened V by 1 base and J by 8 bases, and 14 bases separated the two germline ends. The CDR3 covers 15 residues. The CDR3 loop is CASSLGNSQAEKLFF. For the CDR3, the DNA is TGTGCCAGCAGCTTAGGTAATTCGCAGGCCGAAAAACTGTTTTTT.

The table lists this clone with a count of one. The rearrangement links TRBV30 to TRBJ1-2; the match to TRBD1 covers 7 bases. V trimming: 3 bases; J trimming: 7 bases; junction bases outside the gene matches: 8. This CDR3 has 13 residues. Germline loops: CDR1 GTSNPN, CDR2 SVGIG (reference sequence). The CDR3 nucleotides are TGTGCCTGGAGGCAACAGGGGATAGGTGGCTACACCTTC. It encodes CAWRQQGIGGYTF.

This chain uses TRBV11-1 with TRBJ1-4; the D is unclear. CDR1 and CDR2 from the germline V gene are SGHAT and FQDESV (reference sequence). The CDR3 is made up of 15 amino acids. The V end lost 5 bases, the J end lost 0 bases, and 10 bases lay between the germline ends. In DNA form, the CDR3 reads TGTGCCAGCAGCCCTCGATCTACAACTAATGAAAAACTGTTTTTT. It codes for CASSPRSTTNEKLFF.

The chain couples TRBV3-1 (or the pseudogene TRBV3-2) to TRBJ1-5; tentatively, D is TRBD1 (5 bases). This CDR3 is 13 amino acids long. CDR1 is LGHDT and CDR2 is YNNKEL in the germline V gene (reference sequence). V lost 0 bases to trimming and J lost 7 bases, with 7 bases between them. The CDR3, as DNA: TGTGCCAGCAGCCAAGATCAGGGACAGCCCCAGCATTTT. Its translation: CASSQDQGQPQHF.

This clone was recorded once. J is TRBJ2-3 and V is TRBV10-2; TRBD1 matches 10 bases. Germline V gene sequence: CDR1 WSHSY, CDR2 SAAADI. J gave up 1 base and V 7 bases, and 8 bases lay outside the gene matches. CDR3 size: 16 residues. The CDR3 is CASKDRGRLRTDTQYF. The CDR3, as DNA: TGCGCCAGCAAGGACAGGGGGAGATTACGCACAGATACGCAGTATTTT.

The V call is TRBV28, the J call TRBJ1-2; TRBD1 aligns across 7 bases. Unmatched junction bases numbered 1, after V lost 4 bases and J lost 5 bases. The germline gives CDR1 MDHEN, CDR2 SYDVKM. The CDR3 is 12 residues long. The CDR3 spells CASSSTGYGYTF. Written as DNA, the CDR3 is TGTGCCAGCAGTTCGACAGGGTATGGCTACACCTTC.

The DNA for the CDR3 is TGTGCCACCAGCCGAACAGGGGGAGGCGGCTACACCTTC. Amino acid sequence: CATSRTGGGGYTF. The V gene is TRBV24-1, the J gene TRBJ1-2; 8 bases line up with TRBD1. This CDR3 region has 13 residues. CDR1 is KGHDR, CDR2 SFDVKD, per germline. The trim removed 7 bases at V and 8 bases at J, leaving 8 bases unmatched.

V usage is TRBV30 and J usage is TRBJ2-5; 8 bases line up with TRBD2. With 0 bases clipped from V and 5 bases from J, the junction kept 8 bases outside the gene matches. Germline CDR1 is GTSNPN and CDR2 is SVGIG (reference sequence). The CDR3 runs 15 residues. CDR3 sequence (DNA): TGTGCCTGGAGTGTAGGAGCGGGAGCTGTGGAGACCCAGTACTTC. Residues: CAWSVGAGAVETQYF. The full variable domain, rest sourced from reference TRBV30 and TRBJ2-5, is SQTIHQWPATLVQPVGSPLSLECTVEGTSNPNLYWYRQAAGRGLQLLFYSVGIGQISSEVPQNLSASRPQDRQFILSSKKLLLSDSGFYLCAWSVGAGAVETQYFGPGTRLLVL.

In the case of this clone: Compared with germline, one end of the junction differs, possibly owing to a read error. The genes are TRBV7-7 and TRBJ2-1; 7 bases are shared with TRBD2. This CDR3 region has 14 residues. Germline loops: CDR1 SSHAT, CDR2 FNYEAQ (reference sequence). This chain's CDR3 is CASSSGGGDNEQFF. CDR3 DNA: TGTGCTAGCAGCTCCGGCGGGGGAGACAATGAGCAGTTCTTC.

This sequence joins TRBV9 and TRBJ1-1; TRBD1 is a possible D gene (5 bases). Between the trimmed V and J ends, which lost 0 bases and 5 bases, there was a span of 11 bases. Per the germline V gene, CDR1 is SGDLS and CDR2 is YYNGEE. The CDR3 spans 14 residues. This CDR3 is CASSVGQGETEAFF. For the CDR3, the DNA is TGTGCCAGCAGCGTAGGCCAGGGTGAGACTGAAGCTTTCTTT.

The gene calls are TRBV6-5 and TRBJ2-7; D may be TRBD1 (6 bases). The CDR3 sequence is 13 residues long. Trimming cost V 6 bases and J 1 base, with 10 bases left between them. CDR1 is MNHEY and CDR2 is SVGAGI in the germline V gene. The chain's CDR3 is CASRQGSSYEQYF. DNA of the CDR3: TGTGCCAGCAGGCAGGGGTCGTCCTACGAGCAGTACTTC.